This passage covers 20 T cell receptor beta chains from one sample sequenced in a study of CD8 T cells in Susac syndrome. cDNA came from around 0.5 to 1 ug RNA primed by random hexamers. Each CDR3 protein gets one entry after TCRdb re-called the immunoSEQ multiplex PCR reads with MiXCR. The sample contains some 130,000 distinct CDR3 sequences, approximately 95% of which appear only once. The sample taken for sequencing was CD8+ T cells from PBMCs. These TCRs come from a human donor with Susac syndrome.

The chain joins TRBV6-5 to TRBJ1-1; TRBD1 is a possible D gene (5 bases). Trimming cost V 0 bases and J 0 bases, with 8 bases left between them. The CDR3 sequence is 15 residues long. Germline assignment: CDR1 MNHEY and CDR2 SVGAGI. The CDR3 DNA reads as TGTGCCAGCAGTTACTCTAAGGGGATGAACACTGAAGCTTTCTTT. Protein product: CASSYSKGMNTEAFF.

This sequence joins TRBV29-1 and TRBJ2-7, with D unclear. With 5 bases removed from V and 0 bases from J, the gap between germline ends came to 11 bases. CDR1 SQVTM and CDR2 ANQGSEA come from the germline V gene. CDR3 size: 13 residues. This CDR3 reads CSVLPGDSYEQYF. CDR3 nucleotides: TGCAGCGTTTTACCTGGCGACTCCTACGAGCAGTACTTC.

This clonotype was detected once. CDR3 region: CASSHDVGRETQYF. In DNA form, the CDR3 reads TGTGCCAGCAGTCACGATGTTGGAAGAGAGACCCAGTACTTC. The rearrangement links TRBV6-2 or TRBV6-3 to TRBJ2-5; unclear D gene. The CDR3 spans 14 residues. CDR1 and CDR2 (germline): MNHEY, SVGEGT. V lost 5 bases and J lost 4, with 14 bases in between.

This chain joins TRBV7-9 and TRBJ2-1, with D unclear. CDR3 size: 16 residues. The V and J ends lost 5 bases and 0 bases respectively, with 14 bases between them. Per germline, CDR1 SEHNR and CDR2 FQNEAQ (reference sequence). The CDR3 sequence is CASSVRDSGSYNEQFF. The CDR3 region has the DNA TGTGCCAGCAGCGTACGTGATTCGGGCTCCTACAATGAGCAGTTCTTC.

This clonotype was picked up one time. The chain links TRBV25-1 to TRBJ1-1; D uncertain. From germline, CDR1 is MGHDK and CDR2 SYGVNS. The CDR3 is 14 amino acids. V gave up 1 base and J gave up 1 base, with 7 bases separating them. Here the CDR3 DNA reads TGTGCCAGCAGTGAATTGTGGTCGAACACTGAAGCTTTCTTT. Amino acid sequence: CASSELWSNTEAFF.

This clonotype was seen just once. The chain has TRBV29-1 and TRBJ2-3, with 14 nucleotides matching TRBD2. Per germline, CDR1 SQVTM and CDR2 ANQGSEA. With 4 bases clipped from V and 1 base from J, the junction kept 7 bases outside the gene matches. This CDR3 has 17 residues. The CDR3 spells CSVGGLAGGSGTDTQYF. CDR3 DNA: TGCAGCGTTGGCGGACTAGCGGGAGGTTCAGGCACAGATACGCAGTATTTT.

The chain couples TRBV6-5 to TRBJ2-7, with 9 bases matching TRBD1. Losses at the gene ends were 2 bases for V and 0 bases for J; bases not matched to a gene: 2. The CDR3 runs 15 residues. Germline V gene lookup returns CDR1 MNHEY and CDR2 SVGAGI. The CDR3 sequence: CASSYGDRASYEQYF. Written as DNA, the CDR3 is TGTGCCAGCAGTTACGGGGACAGGGCCTCCTACGAGCAGTACTTC.

The chain recombines TRBV9 with TRBJ2-7; perhaps TRBD2 as D (6 bases). Trimming removed 4 bases at V and 0 bases at J, with 11 bases between. The CDR3 contains 14 residues. Germline-derived CDR1 and CDR2 are SGDLS and YYNGEE. The CDR3 sequence is CASSQSGVSYEQYF. Here the CDR3 DNA reads TGTGCCAGCAGCCAATCGGGGGTCTCCTACGAGCAGTACTTC.

The CDR3 sequence: CASSLNDEQYF. CDR3 DNA sequence: TGTGCCAGCAGTTTAAACGACGAGCAGTACTTC. The V and J genes are TRBV28 and TRBJ2-7, with no clear D. Trimming removed 2 bases from V and 5 bases from J, with 4 bases in between. Germline V gene data show CDR1 as MDHEN and CDR2 as SYDVKM. The length of the CDR3 is 11 residues.

J is TRBJ1-2 and V is TRBV6-4; D is ambiguous. The CDR3 contains 11 residues. Germline CDR1 and CDR2: MRHNA and SNTAGT. V lost 7 bases, J lost 4 bases, and 7 bases lay in between. CDR3 amino acids: CASTSGYGYTF. CDR3 coding DNA: TGTGCCAGCACGTCAGGCTATGGCTACACCTTC.

This chain uses TRBV6-5 with TRBJ1-1; maybe TRBD1 (5 bases). Germline CDR1 reads MNHEY; CDR2 reads SVGAGI. CDR3 length: 11 residues. Trimming left V 6 bases short and J 6 bases short, with 8 bases between. CDR3 sequence: CASRRGAEAFF. CDR3 sequence (DNA): TGTGCCAGCAGGCGGGGGGCTGAAGCTTTCTTT.

The chain combines TRBV2 with TRBJ1-2; tentative D call: TRBD1 (6 bases). This CDR3 comprises 13 residues. Germline loops: CDR1 SNHLY, CDR2 FYNNEI. V gave up 5 bases and J gave up 3 bases, with 10 bases separating them. As DNA, the CDR3 is TGTGCCAGCAGTTTCGGGACACACTATGGCTACACCTTC. Amino acid sequence: CASSFGTHYGYTF.

The chain couples TRBV7-9 to TRBJ1-5; tentative D call: TRBD1 (6 bases). V gave up 5 bases and J gave up 0 bases, with 11 bases separating them. The CDR3 covers 15 residues. Germline CDR1 is SEHNR and CDR2 is FQNEAQ (reference sequence). CDR3 in DNA: TGTGCCAGCAGCCGTGAGGGGGGTAGCAATCAGCCCCAGCATTTT. Translation: CASSREGGSNQPQHF. The variable domain in full, with the rest retrieved from reference TRBV7-9 and TRBJ1-5, is DTGVSQNPRHKITKRGQNVTFRCDPISEHNRLYWYRQTLGQGPEFLTYFQNEAQLEKSRLLSDRFSAERPKGSFSTLEIQRTEQGDSAMYLCASSREGGSNQPQHFGDGTRLSIL.

The chain is built from TRBV4-2 and TRBJ1-1; D not certain. The germline V and J ends were trimmed by 2 bases and 4 bases, with 11 bases remaining between them. This CDR3 spans 14 amino acids. Germline CDR1 reads LGHNA; CDR2 reads YNFKEQ. The CDR3 reads CASSQPSLGTEAFF. The CDR3 DNA sequence: TGTGCCAGCAGCCAACCCAGCCTGGGCACTGAAGCTTTCTTT.

The chain recombines TRBV29-1 with TRBJ2-7; 8 bases are a match to TRBD2. The CDR3 covers 14 residues. V trimming: 2 bases; J trimming: 5 bases; junction bases outside the gene matches: 8. Germline lookup yields CDR1 SQVTM and CDR2 ANQGSEA. The DNA of the CDR3 is TGCAGCGTTGAACTCGGACTAGCTGCCGACGAGCAGTACTTC. This codes for CSVELGLAADEQYF.

V usage is TRBV13 and J usage is TRBJ1-2; no reliable D call. This CDR3 is built from 11 residues. V was pared by 3 bases and J by 7 bases, with 6 bases between. Germline V gene sequence: CDR1 PRHDT, CDR2 FYEKMQ (reference sequence). The CDR3 is CASSFEGGYTF. The CDR3 DNA follows: TGTGCCAGCAGCTTCGAAGGTGGCTACACCTTC. Drawing the rest from reference TRBV13 and TRBJ1-2, the complete variable domain is AAGVIQSPRHLIKEKRETATLKCYPIPRHDTVYWYQQGPGQDPQFLISFYEKMQSDKGSIPDRFSAQQFSDYHSELNMSSLELGDSALYFCASSFEGGYTFGSGTRLTVV.

The V call is TRBV3-1, the J call TRBJ2-7, with 9 positions matching TRBD2. Germline assignment: CDR1 LGHDT and CDR2 YNNKEL (reference sequence). With V trimmed by 3 bases and J by 4 bases, 10 bases remained unmatched. The CDR3 has 16 residues. This CDR3 is CASSHEAGGAVYEQYF. Written as DNA, the CDR3 is TGTGCCAGCAGCCACGAAGCGGGAGGTGCCGTTTACGAGCAGTACTTC.

Written as DNA, the CDR3 is TGTGCCAGCAGTTTAGACAGCGGCAATGAGCAGTTCTTC. Translating gives CASSLDSGNEQFF. V and J are TRBV27 and TRBJ2-1, with D possibly being TRBD1 or TRBD2 (5 bases each). The CDR3 length is 13 residues. CDR1 and CDR2 from the germline V gene are MNHEY and SMNVEV (reference sequence). V was clipped by 2 bases and J by 6 bases, with 8 bases between them.

V usage is TRBV5-1 and J usage is TRBJ2-1; no clear D. V was pared by 0 bases and J by 13 bases, with 11 bases between. Germline assignment: CDR1 SGHRS and CDR2 YFSETQ. CDR3 length: 12 residues. Here the CDR3 reads CASSLDEGIQFF. In DNA, the CDR3 is TGCGCCAGCAGCTTGGACGAAGGGATACAGTTCTTC. Full variable domain (missing parts from reference TRBV5-1 and TRBJ2-1): KAGVTQTPRYLIKTRGQQVTLSCSPISGHRSVSWYQQTPGQGLQFLFEYFSETQRNKGNFPGRFSGRQFSNSRSEMNVSTLELGDSALYLCASSLDEGIQFFGPGTRLTVL.

The J gene is TRBJ2-1, the V gene TRBV4-1, with 8 bases fitting TRBD2. Germline V CDR1 and CDR2: MGHRA, YSYEKL. This CDR3 comprises 17 residues. V trimming: 3 bases; J trimming: 0 bases; junction bases outside the gene matches: 7. The CDR3 DNA reads as TGCGCCAGCAGCCATATTAGCGGGACCCCCTCCTACAATGAGCAGTTCTTC. Encoded protein: CASSHISGTPSYNEQFF.